A selection of T cell receptor beta chains follows, all from one sample in a study of neurological immune-mediated disorders. TCRdb re-derived calls from the 5' RACE reads in MiXCR, one entry per CDR3 protein. Of about 44,000 distinct CDR3 sequences in the sample, about a fifth are singletons; the top ten hold about 4.7%. The sample comprised PBMCs. The receptors shown here come from a man aged 55 to 70 with HTLV-1-associated myelopathy (HAM/TSP). The CDR3 runs from the conserved cysteine through the conserved F or W. The order of the fields is clone size, V gene, D gene, J gene, CDR3 protein, CDR3 DNA. A D gene is named only where the DNA matches it firmly. Expanded clones are given a class, and other clones once, few, many or no size at all.

abundance: .; v_gene: TRBV19; d_gene: TRBD2; j_gene: TRBJ2-7; CDR3aa: CASSTSGGPPHEQYF; CDR3nt: TGTGCCAGTAGTACCTCGGGAGGGCCTCCTCACGAGCAGTACTTC
abundance: .; v_gene: TRBV3-1; d_gene: .; j_gene: TRBJ2-4; CDR3aa: CASSQGGTVAQNIQYF; CDR3nt: TGTGCCAGCAGCCAAGGCGGGACGGTAGCCCAAAACATTCAGTACTTC
abundance: many; v_gene: TRBV12-3/TRBV12-4; d_gene: .; j_gene: TRBJ1-5; CDR3aa: CASSFGSGSNQPQHF; CDR3nt: TGTGCCAGCAGTTTTGGGTCGGGCAGTAATCAGCCCCAGCATTTT
abundance: many; v_gene: TRBV7-9; d_gene: TRBD2; j_gene: TRBJ2-7; CDR3aa: CASSFGTSGTYEQYF; CDR3nt: TGTGCCAGCAGCTTCGGGACTAGCGGTACCTACGAGCAGTACTTC
abundance: .; v_gene: TRBV4-2; d_gene: .; j_gene: TRBJ2-7; CDR3aa: CASSQSRYYEQYF; CDR3nt: TGTGCCAGCAGCCAGAGCCGGTACTACGAGCAGTACTTC
abundance: many; v_gene: TRBV2; d_gene: .; j_gene: TRBJ2-7; CDR3aa: CASKKETAYEQYF; CDR3nt: TGTGCCAGCAAGAAGGAGACAGCCTACGAGCAGTACTTC
abundance: .; v_gene: TRBV5-1; d_gene: TRBD1; j_gene: TRBJ2-3; CDR3aa: CASSQGQGRADTQYF; CDR3nt: TGCGCCAGCAGCCAGGGACAGGGGAGGGCAGATACGCAGTATTTT
abundance: many; v_gene: TRBV15; d_gene: TRBD2; j_gene: TRBJ2-5; CDR3aa: CATREWETQYF; CDR3nt: TGTGCCACGCGGGAGTGGGAGACCCAGTACTTC
abundance: medium-sized; v_gene: TRBV5-5; d_gene: .; j_gene: TRBJ2-2; CDR3aa: CASSDKTNTGELFF; CDR3nt: TGTGCCAGCAGTGACAAGACGAACACCGGGGAGCTGTTTTTT
abundance: many; v_gene: TRBV27; d_gene: TRBD1; j_gene: TRBJ1-5; CDR3aa: CASSLRQGQPQHF; CDR3nt: TGTGCCAGCAGTCTAAGACAGGGACAGCCCCAGCATTTT
abundance: many; v_gene: TRBV5-1; d_gene: .; j_gene: TRBJ2-7; CDR3aa: CASSLSTPSGTSYEQYF; CDR3nt: TGCGCCAGCAGCCTCTCAACTCCGTCCGGGACTTCCTACGAGCAGTACTTC
abundance: .; v_gene: TRBV3-1; d_gene: .; j_gene: TRBJ1-2; CDR3aa: CASSQGPQGSGYTF; CDR3nt: TGTGCCAGCAGCCAAGGACCGCAGGGCTCTGGCTACACCTTC
abundance: many; v_gene: TRBV27; d_gene: TRBD1; j_gene: TRBJ2-2; CDR3aa: CASSSGQGTSGELFF; CDR3nt: TGTGCCAGCAGTTCCGGACAGGGGACTTCCGGGGAGCTGTTTTTT
abundance: many; v_gene: TRBV7-2; d_gene: .; j_gene: TRBJ2-2; CDR3aa: CASSLVTGELFF; CDR3nt: TGTGCCAGCAGCTTAGTGACCGGGGAGCTGTTTTTT
abundance: .; v_gene: TRBV12-3/TRBV12-4; d_gene: .; j_gene: TRBJ1-1; CDR3aa: CAILSEGNTEAFF; CDR3nt: TGTGCCATCCTCAGTGAGGGAAACACTGAAGCTTTCTTT
abundance: many; v_gene: TRBV28; d_gene: TRBD1; j_gene: TRBJ1-1; CDR3aa: CASSLSRGHDPHTEAFF; CDR3nt: TGTGCCAGCAGTTTATCTAGGGGGCACGACCCCCACACTGAAGCTTTCTTT
abundance: many; v_gene: TRBV5-1; d_gene: TRBD1; j_gene: TRBJ2-5; CDR3aa: CASSFLQGAVAAQETQYF; CDR3nt: TGCGCCAGCAGCTTCCTACAGGGGGCTGTAGCGGCACAAGAGACCCAGTACTTC
abundance: many; v_gene: TRBV20-1; d_gene: TRBD2; j_gene: TRBJ2-1; CDR3aa: CSAYGGTSSYNEQFF; CDR3nt: TGCAGTGCCTACGGGGGGACGAGCTCCTACAATGAGCAGTTCTTC
abundance: few; v_gene: TRBV5-1; d_gene: .; j_gene: TRBJ1-1; CDR3aa: CASKLGPTSNTEAFF; CDR3nt: TGCGCCAGCAAACTGGGCCCTACCTCGAACACTGAAGCTTTCTTT
abundance: many; v_gene: TRBV5-1; d_gene: .; j_gene: TRBJ1-4; CDR3aa: CASSGQSNEKLFF; CDR3nt: TGCGCCAGCAGCGGGCAGTCTAATGAAAAACTGTTTTTT
abundance: many; v_gene: TRBV5-1; d_gene: .; j_gene: TRBJ2-7; CDR3aa: CASSLDLTPLREQYF; CDR3nt: TGCGCCAGCAGCTTGGATCTGACTCCCCTTCGCGAGCAGTACTTC
abundance: .; v_gene: TRBV11-2; d_gene: .; j_gene: TRBJ2-7; CDR3aa: CASSLTNSYEQYF; CDR3nt: TGTGCCAGCAGCCTAACCAATTCCTACGAGCAGTACTTC
abundance: many; v_gene: TRBV7-2; d_gene: .; j_gene: TRBJ1-2; CDR3aa: CASSLSAGQNYGYTF; CDR3nt: TGTGCCAGCAGCTTAAGTGCCGGGCAGAACTATGGCTACACCTTC
abundance: few; v_gene: TRBV4-1; d_gene: .; j_gene: TRBJ1-1; CDR3aa: CASRNRAKDTEAFF; CDR3nt: TGCGCCAGCAGAAACAGGGCTAAGGACACTGAAGCTTTCTTT
abundance: many; v_gene: TRBV20-1; d_gene: .; j_gene: TRBJ2-2; CDR3aa: CSAITNTNTGELFF; CDR3nt: TGCAGTGCTATCACTAACACGAACACCGGGGAGCTGTTTTTT
abundance: .; v_gene: TRBV5-4; d_gene: .; j_gene: TRBJ2-7; CDR3aa: CASSSRDSSYEQYF; CDR3nt: TGTGCCAGCAGCTCCAGGGATAGCTCCTACGAGCAGTACTTC
abundance: .; v_gene: TRBV6-5; d_gene: .; j_gene: TRBJ2-4; CDR3aa: CASRPDSRLAKNIQYF; CDR3nt: TGTGCCAGCAGACCCGACAGTCGTCTAGCCAAAAACATTCAGTACTTC
abundance: many; v_gene: TRBV7-9; d_gene: .; j_gene: TRBJ2-7; CDR3aa: CASSRDKGHGPTYEQYF; CDR3nt: TGTGCCAGCAGCCGAGACAAGGGACACGGCCCTACCTACGAGCAGTACTTC
abundance: many; v_gene: TRBV19; d_gene: TRBD1; j_gene: TRBJ2-2; CDR3aa: CASSGTGYVGELFF; CDR3nt: TGTGCCAGCTCCGGGACAGGGTACGTCGGGGAGCTGTTTTTT
abundance: many; v_gene: TRBV20-1; d_gene: TRBD1; j_gene: TRBJ2-3; CDR3aa: CSAPKTGVPDTQYF; CDR3nt: TGCAGTGCCCCCAAGACAGGGGTGCCAGATACGCAGTATTTT
abundance: few; v_gene: TRBV7-6; d_gene: .; j_gene: TRBJ2-5; CDR3aa: CASSLGGTQYF; CDR3nt: TGTGCCAGCAGCTTAGGTGGGACCCAGTACTTC
abundance: .; v_gene: TRBV12-3/TRBV12-4; d_gene: .; j_gene: TRBJ1-5; CDR3aa: CASSSVQGRNQPQHF; CDR3nt: TGTGCCAGCAGTTCGGTCCAGGGTCGTAATCAGCCCCAGCATTTT
abundance: many; v_gene: TRBV20-1; d_gene: .; j_gene: TRBJ2-7; CDR3aa: CSAFSPLRGTYEQYF; CDR3nt: TGCAGTGCTTTCTCCCCCTTGCGGGGCACCTACGAGCAGTACTTC
abundance: many; v_gene: TRBV7-2; d_gene: TRBD2; j_gene: TRBJ2-2; CDR3aa: CASSTGLAGGMYTGELFF; CDR3nt: TGTGCCAGCAGCACGGGACTAGCGGGAGGGATGTACACCGGGGAGCTGTTTTTT
abundance: many; v_gene: TRBV5-1; d_gene: .; j_gene: TRBJ1-1; CDR3aa: CASSLEPTRGVEAFF; CDR3nt: TGCGCCAGCAGCTTGGAGCCCACAAGGGGGGTTGAAGCTTTCTTT
abundance: many; v_gene: TRBV5-5; d_gene: TRBD1; j_gene: TRBJ2-1; CDR3aa: CASSLGTGHYNEQFF; CDR3nt: TGTGCCAGCAGCTTGGGGACAGGGCACTACAATGAGCAGTTCTTC
abundance: few; v_gene: TRBV6-1; d_gene: TRBD1; j_gene: TRBJ1-6; CDR3aa: CATLQGDNSPLHF; CDR3nt: TGTGCCACCCTCCAGGGGGATAATTCACCCCTCCACTTT
abundance: .; v_gene: TRBV6-5; d_gene: TRBD1; j_gene: TRBJ2-7; CDR3aa: CASSPQGGQGLFKYEQYF; CDR3nt: TGTGCCAGCAGTCCTCAAGGGGGACAGGGCCTTTTTAAGTACGAGCAGTACTTC
abundance: many; v_gene: TRBV27; d_gene: TRBD1; j_gene: TRBJ1-5; CDR3aa: CASSPHGQALNQPQHF; CDR3nt: TGTGCCAGCAGTCCTCACGGACAGGCCCTTAATCAGCCCCAGCATTTT
abundance: medium-sized; v_gene: TRBV12-3/TRBV12-4; d_gene: .; j_gene: TRBJ2-6; CDR3aa: CASRSSGANVLTF; CDR3nt: TGTGCCAGCAGATCTAGTGGGGCCAACGTCCTGACTTTC
abundance: many; v_gene: TRBV18; d_gene: TRBD1; j_gene: TRBJ2-2; CDR3aa: CASSPPSGQGARVGTGELFF; CDR3nt: TGTGCCAGCTCACCACCAAGCGGACAGGGGGCTCGAGTAGGCACCGGGGAGCTGTTTTTT
abundance: many; v_gene: TRBV4-1; d_gene: .; j_gene: TRBJ2-3; CDR3aa: CASRWSDSGVGADTQYF; CDR3nt: TGCGCCAGCAGGTGGAGTGACTCGGGAGTGGGGGCAGATACGCAGTATTTT
abundance: many; v_gene: TRBV5-1; d_gene: .; j_gene: TRBJ1-2; CDR3aa: CASSLAGGAASGGYTF; CDR3nt: TGCGCCAGCAGCTTGGCCGGGGGGGCTGCCTCGGGGGGCTACACCTTC
abundance: many; v_gene: TRBV5-1; d_gene: .; j_gene: TRBJ1-2; CDR3aa: CASSYGQNGYTF; CDR3nt: TGCGCCAGCAGCTACGGACAGAATGGCTACACCTTC
abundance: many; v_gene: TRBV14; d_gene: .; j_gene: TRBJ2-1; CDR3aa: CASSQGLRGSSYNEQFF; CDR3nt: TGTGCCAGCAGCCAAGGTCTCCGGGGTAGCTCCTACAATGAGCAGTTCTTC
abundance: many; v_gene: TRBV12-3/TRBV12-4; d_gene: .; j_gene: TRBJ1-1; CDR3aa: CASISSGGKGEAFF; CDR3nt: TGTGCCAGCATCAGTAGCGGAGGCAAGGGTGAAGCTTTCTTT
abundance: many; v_gene: TRBV20-1; d_gene: .; j_gene: TRBJ1-6; CDR3aa: CSARADSSNSPLHF; CDR3nt: TGCAGTGCTAGAGCGGACAGCTCTAATTCACCCCTCCACTTT
abundance: few; v_gene: TRBV9; d_gene: TRBD1; j_gene: TRBJ2-5; CDR3aa: CASSVDDYHRGRSQETQYF; CDR3nt: TGTGCCAGCAGCGTAGATGACTACCACAGGGGGCGCTCCCAAGAGACCCAGTACTTC
abundance: many; v_gene: TRBV7-9; d_gene: TRBD1; j_gene: TRBJ1-1; CDR3aa: CASSLQGGAGTEAFF; CDR3nt: TGTGCCAGCAGCCTCCAAGGGGGCGCTGGCACTGAAGCTTTCTTT
abundance: once; v_gene: TRBV4-1; d_gene: TRBD2; j_gene: TRBJ2-3; CDR3aa: CASSQPGKRGGTDTQYF; CDR3nt: TGCGCCAGCAGCCAGCCCGGGAAGCGGGGGGGCACAGATACGCAGTATTTT
abundance: many; v_gene: TRBV7-9; d_gene: TRBD2; j_gene: TRBJ2-3; CDR3aa: CASSAGTSGGIDTQYF; CDR3nt: TGTGCCAGCAGCGCAGGGACTAGCGGGGGAATCGATACGCAGTATTTT